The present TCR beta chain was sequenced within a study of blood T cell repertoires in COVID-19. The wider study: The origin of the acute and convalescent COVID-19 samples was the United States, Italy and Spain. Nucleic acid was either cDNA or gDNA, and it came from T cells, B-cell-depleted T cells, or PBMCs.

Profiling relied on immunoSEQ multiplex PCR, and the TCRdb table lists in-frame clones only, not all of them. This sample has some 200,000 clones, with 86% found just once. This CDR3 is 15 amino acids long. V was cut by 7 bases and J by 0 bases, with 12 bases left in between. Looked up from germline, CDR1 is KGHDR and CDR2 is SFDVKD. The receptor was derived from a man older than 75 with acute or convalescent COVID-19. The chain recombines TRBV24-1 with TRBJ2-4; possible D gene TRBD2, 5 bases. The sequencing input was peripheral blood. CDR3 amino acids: CATSDGKLAKNIQYF. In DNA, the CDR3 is TGTGCCACCAGCGACGGGAAATTAGCCAAAAACATTCAGTACTTC.